This T cell receptor (beta chain) was retrieved from a study of metastatic and nonmetastatic thyroid tumors. Overall study: The study looked at repertoires side by side in blood and in tumor or nodule tissue from malignant and benign thyroid patients.

There are many counts of this clone. Treatment of any kind had been given to no patient before thyroid surgery. Germline trimming cut 6 bases from V and 4 bases from J; bases unmatched to any gene: 11. Germline V CDR1 and CDR2: KGHSH, LQKENI. CDR3 length: 16 residues. MiXCR reprocessed the PCR reads for TCRdb. The table records about 20,000 clones, less than 25% of them present only once. The sequenced sample was tumor tissue. The receptor was isolated from a female donor with papillary thyroid cancer or a benign thyroid nodule (not recorded which). Some clones in this sample may be carry-over from other donors' samples. The chain links TRBV18 to TRBJ1-5; 8 bases line up with TRBD1. CDR3 protein: CASSDRRTGSNQPQHF. The CDR3 region has the DNA TGTGCCAGCTCGGACCGCAGGACAGGGTCAAATCAGCCCCAGCATTTT.